This record looks at one TCR beta chain sequence and its context. In terms of age and location, participants ranged from about 18 to 100 years and lived in about two dozen US areas. Two negative PCRs, clearance, or symptom resolution had been documented for recovered Cohort 3 donors. This specimen belongs to a study of blood T cell repertoires in COVID-19. In the study overall: The origin of the acute and convalescent COVID-19 samples was the United States, Italy and Spain.

Authors' processing steps: Reference gene primer amplification gave nucleated cell count estimates. Clones were read by immunoSEQ multiplex PCR, and TCRdb kept only the in-frame ones, dropping some. D and trimming were read from the DNA, whereas the V and J calls and clone size are those reported in that table. The data hold 150,000 to 200,000 clones, with around 81% observed a single time. Germline V gene sequence: CDR1 SGHTS, CDR2 YDEGEE. CDR3 length equals 17 residues. V was trimmed by 3 bases and J by 9 bases, leaving 25 bases between them. The source material was PBMCs or T cells enriched from blood (not recorded which). V is TRBV5-8 and J is TRBJ2-4; tentatively, D is TRBD2 (5 bases). This TCR derives from a man aged 40-50 years who had recovered from COVID-19. CDR3 bases: TGTGCCAGCAGCTCCTCGGCCAACGGGAAAATAGGCGCCATTCAGTACTTC. This sequence encodes CASSSSANGKIGAIQYF.